This T cell receptor beta chain was found in a study of cytomegalovirus exposure and HLA in healthy donors. PCR was performed using 60 Vbeta and 13 Jbeta primers. Sequenced by immunoSEQ multiplex PCR; TCRdb stores in-frame clones only, minus some. Among a few hundred thousand clones listed, around 83% were seen once. The clonotype comes from a woman in her forties or fifties in good health and CMV-seropositive. Material for sequencing was PBMCs.

The CDR3 here is CASSLMVGGIGSVQYF. CDR3 sequence (DNA): TGTGCCAGCAGCTTGATGGTAGGGGGTATCGGATCGGTGCAGTACTTC. This rearrangement joins TRBV5-8 to TRBJ2-7; D might be TRBD1 (6 bases). This CDR3 is 16 amino acids long. The germline gives CDR1 SGHTS, CDR2 YDEGEE. Deletions cut 1 base from V and 9 bases from J, with 23 bases between.